Each of the 25 T cell receptor beta chains below was sequenced from the same sample in a study of blood T cell repertoires in COVID-19. The assay was immunoSEQ multiplex PCR, and TCRdb's table has in-frame clones only and misses some. The table shows 200,000 or so clones, with around 80% occurring only once. Sequenced material: peripheral blood. The receptors here all came from a human donor with acute or convalescent COVID-19. The donor label of this sample is uncertain.

This chain links TRBV7-3 with TRBJ2-1; 11 nucleotides agree with TRBD2. With V trimmed by 3 bases and J by 0 bases, 7 bases remained unmatched. The CDR3 totals 18 residues. The germline V gene has CDR1 SGHTA and CDR2 FQGTGA. The CDR3 region is CASSFSGREHSSYNEQFF. CDR3 nucleotide sequence: TGTGCCAGCAGCTTTAGCGGGAGGGAACATAGCTCCTACAATGAGCAGTTCTTC.

V and J are TRBV18 and TRBJ2-5; D unresolved. V was cut by 0 bases and J by 4 bases, with 6 bases left in between. The CDR3 spans 13 residues. The germline gives CDR1 KGHSH, CDR2 LQKENI. The CDR3, as DNA: TGTGCCAGCTCACCACCTTCATCAGAGACCCAGTACTTC. Translation gives CASSPPSSETQYF.

The chain links TRBV5-1 to TRBJ2-1, with 8 bases fitting TRBD2. The CDR3 is 15 amino acids. V lost 0 bases, J lost 7 bases, and 6 bases stayed unmatched. CDR1 is SGHRS, CDR2 YFSETQ, per germline. In DNA, the CDR3 is TGCGCCAGCAGCTTGGCAGCGGGAGAGTTAAATGAGCAGTTCTTC. Translating gives CASSLAAGELNEQFF.

This chain uses TRBV28 with TRBJ2-7; TRBD2 matches at 8 bases. Losses at the gene ends were 6 bases for V and 5 bases for J; bases not matched to a gene: 9. Germline assignment: CDR1 MDHEN and CDR2 SYDVKM. The CDR3 sequence is 14 residues long. The CDR3 DNA reads as TGTGCCAGCAGGCTTCAATGGCGGGAGGACGAGCAGTACTTC. This encodes CASRLQWREDEQYF.

The chain couples TRBV6-5 to TRBJ2-1; tentatively, D is TRBD1 (8 bases). The germline V gene encodes CDR1 MNHEY and CDR2 SVGAGI. This CDR3 is 14 amino acids long. V dropped 4 bases and J dropped 7 bases, with 14 bases sitting between them. For the CDR3, the DNA is TGTGCCAGCAGTTCACAGGGGGGGAGGAATGAGCAGTTCTTC. Encoded protein: CASSSQGGRNEQFF.

The chain has TRBV29-1 and TRBJ1-4; 8 positions match TRBD1. Per germline, CDR1 SQVTM and CDR2 ANQGSEA. This CDR3 has 14 residues. Unmatched junction bases numbered 7, after V lost 7 bases and J lost 3 bases. The CDR3 DNA reads TGCAGCGGGCGGCAGGGGGCGGCTAATGAAAAACTGTTTTTT. The encoded protein is CSGRQGAANEKLFF.

This chain connects TRBV3-1 (or the pseudogene TRBV3-2) to TRBJ2-2; weak D call: TRBD1 (5 bases). Germline V gene lookup returns CDR1 LGHDT and CDR2 YNNKEL (reference sequence). Trimming took off 1 base at V and 0 bases at J, with 9 bases between the two ends. CDR3 size: 16 residues. The DNA of the CDR3 is TGTGCCAGCAGCCAAGGGGGCTTCGCGAACACCGGGGAGCTGTTTTTT. Protein: CASSQGGFANTGELFF.

A single count supports this clone. This rearrangement joins TRBV7-9 to TRBJ1-2, with D tentatively TRBD1 (6 bases). With 5 bases removed from V and 8 bases from J, the gap between germline ends came to 12 bases. From germline, CDR1 is SEHNR and CDR2 FQNEAQ (reference sequence). CDR3 length: 12 amino acids. The DNA for the CDR3 is TGTGCCAGCAGCCCAGGGGTAGTGGGCTACACCTTC. Translation: CASSPGVVGYTF.

This chain joins TRBV27 and TRBJ2-7, with 9 bases matching TRBD1. The CDR3 contains 14 residues. J was trimmed by 4 bases and V by 2 bases; bases with no gene match: 3. Germline V gene data show CDR1 as MNHEY and CDR2 as SMNVEV (reference sequence). The CDR3 region has the DNA TGTGCCAGCAGTTTACAGACAGGGGGTTACGAGCAGTACTTC. Protein: CASSLQTGGYEQYF.

This chain connects TRBV30 to TRBJ1-2; tentative D call: TRBD1 (5 bases). The CDR3 extends over 14 amino acids. V was cut by 0 bases and J by 6 bases, with 14 bases left in between. CDR1 is GTSNPN, CDR2 SVGIG, per germline (reference sequence). The CDR3 is CAWSVRRDAHGYTF. CDR3 bases: TGTGCCTGGAGTGTACGGAGGGACGCCCATGGCTACACCTTC.

This chain connects TRBV9 to TRBJ2-3, with D perhaps matching TRBD2 (5 bases). CDR3 length: 16 amino acids. Per germline, CDR1 SGDLS and CDR2 YYNGEE. V was shortened by 4 bases and J by 0 bases, with 15 bases between the two germline ends. The CDR3 sequence: CASSPVGGHSTDTQYF. CDR3 in DNA: TGTGCCAGCAGCCCTGTAGGAGGCCACAGCACAGATACGCAGTATTTT.

The chain links TRBV10-3 to TRBJ1-1; 10 bases are a match to TRBD1. The CDR3 has 14 amino acids. With 6 bases clipped from V and 1 base from J, the junction kept 2 bases outside the gene matches. Germline CDR1 and CDR2: ENHRY and SYGVKD. The CDR3 here is CAISRDRGNTEAFF. Here the CDR3 DNA reads TGTGCCATCAGCCGGGACAGGGGGAACACTGAAGCTTTCTTT.

This sequence joins TRBV19 and TRBJ2-2; tentatively, D is TRBD2 (7 bases). Trimming took 3 bases from V and 6 from J, leaving 14 bases between them. The germline CDR1 and CDR2 sequences are LNHDA and SQIVND (reference sequence). The length of the CDR3 is 15 residues. CDR3 sequence (DNA): TGTGCCAGTAGTATCGGGGGGCGCAGCGCCGGGGAGCTGTTTTTT. Amino acid sequence: CASSIGGRSAGELFF.

The chain combines TRBV5-1 with TRBJ2-2; 7 bases fit TRBD1. V trimming: 1 base; J trimming: 6 bases; junction bases outside the gene matches: 0. Germline CDR1 reads SGHRS; CDR2 reads YFSETQ. The CDR3 is 13 residues long. CDR3 bases: TGCGCCAGCAGCTTGAGGGGGCCCGGGGAGCTGTTTTTT. Translating it yields CASSLRGPGELFF.

The chain has TRBV18 and TRBJ1-1, with 8 nucleotides matching TRBD1. Germline-derived CDR1 and CDR2 are KGHSH and LQKENI. J lost 0 bases, V lost 0 bases, and 3 bases had no gene match. CDR3 size: 16 residues. The CDR3 DNA reads TGTGCCAGCTCACCACCGGCAGGGGGCATGAACACTGAAGCTTTCTTT. Its translation: CASSPPAGGMNTEAFF.

The rearrangement joins TRBV9 to TRBJ2-7; 9 positions agree with TRBD1. Germline V gives CDR1 SGDLS, CDR2 YYNGEE. The CDR3 spans 15 residues. V lost 0 bases and J lost 4; bases outside the gene matches: 5. CDR3 sequence reads: CASSVDGQGWYEQYF. CDR3 DNA: TGTGCCAGCAGCGTAGATGGACAGGGGTGGTACGAGCAGTACTTC.

The rearrangement uses TRBV7-8 and TRBJ2-6; unclear D gene. CDR3 length: 16 residues. V gave up 2 bases and J gave up 0 bases, with 8 bases separating them. Germline CDR1 reads SGHVS; CDR2 reads FQNEAQ. This CDR3 is CASSLPRFSGANVLTF. Here the CDR3 DNA reads TGTGCCAGCAGCTTACCCAGATTCTCTGGGGCCAACGTCCTGACTTTC.

The chain recombines TRBV5-1 with TRBJ2-7; 8 bases are shared with TRBD2. Trimming took 1 base from V and 3 from J; bases not matched to a gene: 3. Per germline, CDR1 SGHRS and CDR2 YFSETQ. There are 14 residues in the CDR3. The CDR3 sequence is CASSLSGSFYEQYF. The CDR3 nucleotides are TGCGCCAGCAGCTTGAGCGGGAGTTTCTACGAGCAGTACTTC.

The genes are TRBV2 and TRBJ1-5, with 8 bases that match TRBD1. The CDR3 has 14 residues. The ends lost 7 bases at V and 4 bases at J; junction bases unmatched: 6. CDR1 and CDR2 (germline): SNHLY, FYNNEI. CDR3 sequence: CASTRTGTNQPQHF. The CDR3 DNA reads as TGTGCCAGCACCCGGACAGGGACAAATCAGCCCCAGCATTTT. The variable domain in full, completed from reference TRBV2 and TRBJ1-5, reads EPEVTQTPSHQVTQMGQEVILRCVPISNHLYFYWYRQILGQKVEFLVSFYNNEISEKSEIFDDQFSVERPDGSNFTLKIRSTKLEDSAMYFCASTRTGTNQPQHFGDGTRLSIL.

The chain uses TRBV10-1 and TRBJ2-7; a weak D match, TRBD1 (6 bases). The CDR3 is 14 residues long. Trimming took off 3 bases at V and 6 bases at J, with 15 bases between the two ends. Germline CDR1 and CDR2: WNHNN and SYGVQD (reference sequence). For the CDR3, the DNA is TGCGCCAGCAGTGATGGGGACATAAGATCCGAGCAGTACTTC. It translates to CASSDGDIRSEQYF.

The genes are TRBV19 and TRBJ2-3; 15 nucleotides line up with TRBD2. The V segment lost 5 bases and the J segment 5 bases; nucleotides outside the gene matches: 8. The CDR3 totals 17 residues. Germline V gives CDR1 LNHDA, CDR2 SQIVND (reference sequence). The CDR3 is CASSVAGTSGRRDTQYF. The DNA for the CDR3 is TGTGCCAGTAGTGTCGCCGGGACTAGCGGGAGGCGAGATACGCAGTATTTT.

The chain has TRBV6-1 and TRBJ1-2, with D perhaps TRBD1 (5 bases). CDR1 and CDR2 (germline): MNHNS, SASEGT. The CDR3 has 13 amino acids. The V and J ends lost 3 bases and 6 bases respectively, with 11 bases between them. The CDR3 coding sequence is TGTGCCAGCAGTGAGGCAGGGAGGGATGGCTACACCTTC. It codes for CASSEAGRDGYTF.

V usage is TRBV23-1 and J usage is TRBJ2-1; D uncertain. TRBV23-1 is treated as an ORF (open reading frame) with a function not yet certain. V was clipped by 3 bases and J by 14 bases, with 11 bases between them. CDR3 size: 11 residues. The CDR3 sequence is CASSHPPVEFF. As DNA, the CDR3 is TGCGCCAGCAGTCACCCTCCAGTTGAGTTCTTC.

This clone was found once. The chain uses TRBV6-1 and TRBJ1-2; TRBD1 matches at 7 bases. After removal of 4 bases from V and 8 bases from J, the junction contained 19 bases not matched to a gene. Germline assignment: CDR1 MNHNS and CDR2 SASEGT. CDR3 length: 17 residues. As DNA, the CDR3 is TGTGCCAGCAGTGCTGGGACAGTTCCCCGCGGTACGGGAGGCTACACCTTC. Protein: CASSAGTVPRGTGGYTF.

This chain connects TRBV7-2 to TRBJ1-2; 10 bases are shared with TRBD1. V was pared by 6 bases and J by 4 bases, with 20 bases of the junction left unmatched. The germline V gene has CDR1 SGHTA and CDR2 FQGNSA. This CDR3 has 19 residues. In DNA, the CDR3 is TGTGCCAGCAGTTCAACCCCCGGGACAGGGGAAAGTGTCCCCTATGGCTACACCTTC. Amino acids: CASSSTPGTGESVPYGYTF.